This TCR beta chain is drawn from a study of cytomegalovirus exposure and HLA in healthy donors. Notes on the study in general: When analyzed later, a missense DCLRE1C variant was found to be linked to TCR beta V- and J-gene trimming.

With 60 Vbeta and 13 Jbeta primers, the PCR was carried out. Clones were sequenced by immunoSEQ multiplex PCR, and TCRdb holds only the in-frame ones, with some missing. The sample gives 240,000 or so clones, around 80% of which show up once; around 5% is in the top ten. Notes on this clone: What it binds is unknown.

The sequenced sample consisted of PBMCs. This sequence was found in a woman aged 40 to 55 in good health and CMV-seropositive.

The CDR3 sequence: CASSRRGTYEQYF. Here the CDR3 DNA reads TGTGCCAGCAGCCGCAGGGGCACCTACGAGCAGTACTTC. J is TRBJ2-7 and V is TRBV7-9; the D gene is possibly TRBD1 (6 bases). The CDR3 extends over 13 amino acids. Per germline, CDR1 SEHNR and CDR2 FQNEAQ (reference sequence). The ends were cut back, 5 bases at V and 2 bases at J, with 10 bases in the middle.